Below, 5 T cell receptor beta chains from the same sample are listed, as sequenced in a study of blood T cell repertoires in COVID-19. The protocol was immunoSEQ multiplex PCR, while the TCRdb copy is restricted to in-frame clones and leaves out a portion. Here the sample spans some 130,000 clones, roughly 76% being singletons. The sequenced sample consisted of peripheral blood. All receptors derive from a man older than 75 with acute or convalescent COVID-19.

The chain couples TRBV28 to TRBJ1-2; perhaps TRBD1 as D (6 bases). Trimming removed 6 bases from V and 7 bases from J, with 15 bases in between. The length of the CDR3 is 13 residues. Germline loops: CDR1 MDHEN, CDR2 SYDVKM. The CDR3 DNA follows: TGTGCCAGCAGGGACAGTCAACGGGGTGGCTACACCTTC. Its protein is CASRDSQRGGYTF.

The chain links TRBV7-3 to TRBJ2-1, with D maybe TRBD1 (6 bases). CDR1 and CDR2 (germline): SGHTA, FQGTGA. Trimming stripped 5 bases from V and 7 bases from J, with 21 bases between. The CDR3 loop spans 16 amino acids. CDR3 sequence reads: CASSVKAGQSFNEQFF. The CDR3 nucleotides read TGTGCCAGCAGCGTAAAAGCCGGACAGTCCTTTAATGAGCAGTTCTTC.

The rearrangement joins TRBV14 to TRBJ2-2; 9 bases are shared with TRBD1. V shed 2 bases, J shed 7 bases, and the junction held 14 bases outside the gene matches. The germline V gene has CDR1 SGHDN and CDR2 FVKESK. The CDR3 consists of 18 residues. The CDR3: CASSQNSAPDRGYGELFF. The CDR3 coding sequence is TGTGCCAGCAGCCAAAACTCTGCGCCGGACAGGGGTTACGGGGAGCTGTTTTTT.

The genes are TRBV10-3 and TRBJ2-3, with TRBD2 matching over 7 bases. The CDR3 extends over 13 amino acids. Trimming cost V 3 bases and J 6 bases; bases outside gene matches: 3. In germline, CDR1 is ENHRY, CDR2 SYGVKD. The CDR3 loop reads CAISDSGRDTQYF. CDR3 DNA sequence: TGTGCCATCAGTGACTCCGGGAGGGATACGCAGTATTTT.

V usage is TRBV6-2 or TRBV6-3 and J usage is TRBJ2-7; D possibly corresponds to TRBD1 (6 bases). The CDR3 consists of 14 residues. The V gene's germline CDR1 is MNHEY and CDR2 SVGEGT. Between the trimmed V and J ends, which lost 3 bases and 2 bases, there was a span of 11 bases. This CDR3 is CASSYHRDPYEQYF. In DNA, the CDR3 is TGTGCCAGCAGTTATCACAGGGACCCCTACGAGCAGTACTTC.